The source of this T cell receptor beta chain is a study of OX40 agonist ivuxolimab in advanced cancers. For the study at large: Ivuxolimab, an antibody that agonizes OX40 (CD134), was administered to the patients. Prior therapy, whether anti-PD-1, anti-PD-L1 or anti-CTLA-4, was allowed, and about 39% had some. The mean age was approximately 60 years, ranging from about 23 to 79, with approximately 83% of participants male.

Patients were ineligible given autoimmune disease history or systemic immunosuppression. Sequenced by immunoSEQ multiplex PCR; TCRdb stores in-frame clones only, minus some. The table has fewer than 85,000 clones, more than 85% seen once. V gave up 4 bases and J gave up 2 bases, with 17 bases separating them. CDR3 length: 16 residues. Germline V gene data show CDR1 as SGHRS and CDR2 as YFSETQ. This chain uses TRBV5-1 with TRBJ2-3, with D maybe TRBD2 (7 bases). The material was CD4+ or CD8+ T cells sorted from blood, obtained in a trial of the OX40 agonist ivuxolimab. The origin of this receptor is an adult with an advanced solid tumor such as melanoma, head and neck, liver or kidney cancer. The CDR3 nucleotides read TGCGCCAGCAGCCCCGTTGGGGGGGGCTCCACAGATACGCAGTATTTT. Amino acids: CASSPVGGGSTDTQYF.